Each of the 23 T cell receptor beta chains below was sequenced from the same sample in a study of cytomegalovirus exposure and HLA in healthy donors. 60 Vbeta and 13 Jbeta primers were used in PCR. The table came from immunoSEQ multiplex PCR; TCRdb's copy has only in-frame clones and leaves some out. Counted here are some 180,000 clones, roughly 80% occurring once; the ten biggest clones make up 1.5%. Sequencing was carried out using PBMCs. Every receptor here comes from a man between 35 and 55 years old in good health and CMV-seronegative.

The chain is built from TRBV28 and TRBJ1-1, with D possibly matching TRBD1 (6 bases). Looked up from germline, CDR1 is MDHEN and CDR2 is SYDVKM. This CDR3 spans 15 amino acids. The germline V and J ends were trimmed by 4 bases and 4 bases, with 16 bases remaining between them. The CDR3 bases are TGTGCCAGCAGTTCCACCGGGGGGGGCGGCACTGAAGCTTTCTTT. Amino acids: CASSSTGGGGTEAFF.

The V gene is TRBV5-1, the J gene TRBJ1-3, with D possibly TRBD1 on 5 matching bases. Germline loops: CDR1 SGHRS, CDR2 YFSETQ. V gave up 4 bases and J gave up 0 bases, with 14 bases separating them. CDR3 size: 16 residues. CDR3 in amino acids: CASSARQTSSGNTIYF. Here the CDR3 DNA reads TGCGCCAGCAGCGCCCGACAGACCTCCTCTGGAAACACCATATATTTT.

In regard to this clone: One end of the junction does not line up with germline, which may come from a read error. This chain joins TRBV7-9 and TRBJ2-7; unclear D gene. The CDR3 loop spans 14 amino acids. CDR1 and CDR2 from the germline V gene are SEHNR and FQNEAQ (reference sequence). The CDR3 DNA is TGTGCTAGCAGCTTAGATTGGCAGTCCTACGAGCAGTACTTC. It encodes CASSLDWQSYEQYF. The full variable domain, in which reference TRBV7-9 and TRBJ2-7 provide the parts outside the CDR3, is DTGVSQNPRHKITKRGQNVTFRCDPISEHNRLYWYRQTLGQGPEFLTYFQNEAQLEKSRLLSDRFSAERPKGSFSTLEIQRTEQGDSAMYLCASSLDWQSYEQYFGPGTRLTVT.

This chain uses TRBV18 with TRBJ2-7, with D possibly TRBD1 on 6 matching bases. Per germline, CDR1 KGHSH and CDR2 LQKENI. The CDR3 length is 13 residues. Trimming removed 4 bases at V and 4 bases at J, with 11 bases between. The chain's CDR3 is CASSLGTGYEQYF. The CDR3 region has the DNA TGTGCCAGCTCACTAGGAACAGGGTACGAGCAGTACTTC.

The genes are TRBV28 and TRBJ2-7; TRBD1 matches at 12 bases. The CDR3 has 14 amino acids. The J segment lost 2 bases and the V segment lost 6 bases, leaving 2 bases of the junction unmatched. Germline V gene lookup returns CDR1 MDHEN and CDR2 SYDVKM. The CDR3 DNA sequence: TGTGCCAGCAGGGGGGACAGGGGGCCCTACGAGCAGTACTTC. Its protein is CASRGDRGPYEQYF.

The CDR3, as DNA: TGTGCCAGCAGCGTAGGTTGGGAGCCCACAGATACGCAGTATTTT. This encodes CASSVGWEPTDTQYF. The chain employs TRBV9 and TRBJ2-3; D perhaps matches TRBD2 (5 bases). V was shortened by 0 bases and J by 2 bases, with 10 bases between the two germline ends. Germline V gives CDR1 SGDLS, CDR2 YYNGEE. The CDR3 is made up of 15 amino acids.

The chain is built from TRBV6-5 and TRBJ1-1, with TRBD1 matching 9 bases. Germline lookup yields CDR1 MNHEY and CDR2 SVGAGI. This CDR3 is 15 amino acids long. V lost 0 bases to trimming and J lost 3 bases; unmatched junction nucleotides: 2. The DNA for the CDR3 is TGTGCCAGCAGTTACTCGACAGGGGGGGACACTGAAGCTTTCTTT. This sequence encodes CASSYSTGGDTEAFF.

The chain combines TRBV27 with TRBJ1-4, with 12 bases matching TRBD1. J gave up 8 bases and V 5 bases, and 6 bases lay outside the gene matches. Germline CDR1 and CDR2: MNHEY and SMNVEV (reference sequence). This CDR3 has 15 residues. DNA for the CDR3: TGTGCCAGCAGTCCGCGGGACAGGGGGCGAGAAAAACTGTTTTTT. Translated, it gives CASSPRDRGREKLFF. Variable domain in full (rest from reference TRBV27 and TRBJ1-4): EAQVTQNPRYLITVTGKKLTVTCSQNMNHEYMSWYRQDPGLGLRQIYYSMNVEVTDKGDVPEGYKVSRKEKRNFPLILESPSPNQTSLYFCASSPRDRGREKLFFGSGTQLSVL.

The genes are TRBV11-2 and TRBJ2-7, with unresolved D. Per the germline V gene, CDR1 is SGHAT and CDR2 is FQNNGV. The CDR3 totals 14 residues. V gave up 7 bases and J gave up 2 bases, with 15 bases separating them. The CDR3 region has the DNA TGTGCCAGCACTAGGTCGGGTCTGCCCTACGAGCAGTACTTC. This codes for CASTRSGLPYEQYF.

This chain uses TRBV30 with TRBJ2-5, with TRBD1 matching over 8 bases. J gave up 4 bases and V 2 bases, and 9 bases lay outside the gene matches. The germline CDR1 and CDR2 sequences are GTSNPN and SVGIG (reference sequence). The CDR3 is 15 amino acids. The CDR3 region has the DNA TGTGCCTGGAGTCCCGGATCGACAGGGGCAGAGACCCAGTACTTC. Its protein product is CAWSPGSTGAETQYF.

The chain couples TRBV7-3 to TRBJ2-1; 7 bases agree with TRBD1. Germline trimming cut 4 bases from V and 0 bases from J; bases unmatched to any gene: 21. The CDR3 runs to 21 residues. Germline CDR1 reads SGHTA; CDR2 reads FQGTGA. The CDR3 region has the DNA TGTGCCAGCAGCTCTGTGCCACGGGGACAGATGCGGACTGGCTCCTACAATGAGCAGTTCTTC. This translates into CASSSVPRGQMRTGSYNEQFF.

The DNA for the CDR3 is TGTGCCAGCAGCTTAGGGGGGGGGCGAGCTAACTATGGCTACACCTTC. Its translation: CASSLGGGRANYGYTF. This chain uses TRBV7-9 with TRBJ1-2, with D possibly TRBD1 on 6 matching bases. The ends were cut back, 1 base at V and 0 bases at J, with 12 bases in the middle. Per the germline V gene, CDR1 is SEHNR and CDR2 is FQNEAQ (reference sequence). CDR3 length: 16 amino acids.

The CDR3 protein is CSQTQGGNEQFF. The CDR3, as DNA: TGCAGCCAGACACAGGGCGGCAATGAGCAGTTCTTC. The rearrangement joins TRBV29-1 to TRBJ2-1, with D perhaps matching TRBD1 (6 bases). Germline-derived CDR1 and CDR2 are SQVTM and ANQGSEA. Trimming pared 8 bases from V and 6 bases from J, leaving 14 bases between. The CDR3 extends over 12 amino acids.

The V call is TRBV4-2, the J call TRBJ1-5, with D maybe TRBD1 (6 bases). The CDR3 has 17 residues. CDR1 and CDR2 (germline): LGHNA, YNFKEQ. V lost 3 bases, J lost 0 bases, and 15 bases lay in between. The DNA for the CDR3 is TGTGCCAGCAGCCATGGGGGGGCCGGCTATAGCAATCAGCCCCAGCATTTT. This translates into CASSHGGAGYSNQPQHF.

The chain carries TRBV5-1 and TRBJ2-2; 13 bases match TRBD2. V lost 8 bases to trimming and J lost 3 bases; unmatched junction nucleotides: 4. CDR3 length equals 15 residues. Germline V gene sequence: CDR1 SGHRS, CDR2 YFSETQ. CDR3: CASRLAGGDTGELFF. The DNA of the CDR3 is TGCGCCAGTAGACTAGCGGGGGGCGACACCGGGGAGCTGTTTTTT.

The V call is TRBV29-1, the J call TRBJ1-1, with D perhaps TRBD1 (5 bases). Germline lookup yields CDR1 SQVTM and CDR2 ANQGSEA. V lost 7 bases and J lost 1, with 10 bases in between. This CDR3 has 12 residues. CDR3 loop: CSGKTGNTEAFF. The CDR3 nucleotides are TGCAGCGGTAAAACAGGGAACACTGAAGCTTTCTTT.

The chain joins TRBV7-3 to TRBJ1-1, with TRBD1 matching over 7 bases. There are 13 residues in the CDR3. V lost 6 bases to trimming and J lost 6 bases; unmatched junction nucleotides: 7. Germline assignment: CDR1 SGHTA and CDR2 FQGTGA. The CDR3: CASSLGGRAEAFF. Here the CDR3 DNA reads TGTGCCAGCAGTTTAGGGGGCAGGGCTGAAGCTTTCTTT.

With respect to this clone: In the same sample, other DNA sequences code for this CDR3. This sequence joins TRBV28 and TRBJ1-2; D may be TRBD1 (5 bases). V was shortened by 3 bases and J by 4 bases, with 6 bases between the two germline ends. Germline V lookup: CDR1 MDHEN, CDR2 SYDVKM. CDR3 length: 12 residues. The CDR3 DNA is TGTGCCAGCAGTTTCGGGGGCTATGGCTACACCTTC. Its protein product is CASSFGGYGYTF.

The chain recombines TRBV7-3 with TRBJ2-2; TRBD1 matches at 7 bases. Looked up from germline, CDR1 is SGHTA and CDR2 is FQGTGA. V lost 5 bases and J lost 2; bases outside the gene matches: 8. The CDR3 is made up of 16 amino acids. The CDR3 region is CASSPKRGLNTGELFF. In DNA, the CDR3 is TGTGCCAGCAGCCCAAAAAGGGGGCTTAACACCGGGGAGCTGTTTTTT.

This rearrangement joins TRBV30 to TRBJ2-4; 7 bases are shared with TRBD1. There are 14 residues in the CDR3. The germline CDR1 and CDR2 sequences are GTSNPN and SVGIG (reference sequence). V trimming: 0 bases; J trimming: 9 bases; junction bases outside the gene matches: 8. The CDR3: CAWSVAGGNGIQYF. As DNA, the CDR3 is TGTGCCTGGAGTGTCGCAGGGGGAAACGGCATTCAGTACTTC.

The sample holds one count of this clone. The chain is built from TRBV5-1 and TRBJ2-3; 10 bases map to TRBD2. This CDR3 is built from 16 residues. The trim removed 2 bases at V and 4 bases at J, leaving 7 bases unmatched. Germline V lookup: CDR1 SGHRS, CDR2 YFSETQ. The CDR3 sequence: CASSFYLAGVADTQYF. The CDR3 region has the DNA TGCGCCAGCAGCTTTTACCTAGCGGGAGTTGCAGATACGCAGTATTTT.

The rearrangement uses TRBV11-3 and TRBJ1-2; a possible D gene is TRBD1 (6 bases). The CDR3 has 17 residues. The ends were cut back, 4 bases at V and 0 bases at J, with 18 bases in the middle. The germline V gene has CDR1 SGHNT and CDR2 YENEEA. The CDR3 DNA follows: TGTGCCAGCAGCTCCGGGGGGGGCCGCGGAGCTAACTATGGCTACACCTTC. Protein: CASSSGGGRGANYGYTF.

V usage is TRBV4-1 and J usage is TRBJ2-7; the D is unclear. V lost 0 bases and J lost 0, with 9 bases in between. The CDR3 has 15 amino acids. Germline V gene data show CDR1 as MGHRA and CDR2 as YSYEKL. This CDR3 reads CASSQERSSSYEQYF. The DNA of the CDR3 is TGCGCCAGCAGCCAAGAGCGTTCAAGCTCCTACGAGCAGTACTTC.